This TCR beta chain was sequenced in a study of human T cells and chemical hapten exposure. The time point is: patch test 2, 6 weeks after DPC sensitization. Treatment defined: therapeutic diphenylcyclopropenone sensitization with weekly scalp DPC. TCRdb used MiXCR to reprocess the RACE reads, holding one entry per CDR3 protein. The sample includes more than 80,000 distinct CDR3 sequences, 8.5% to 12% seen only once; the top ten take around 5%. Per germline, CDR1 SGHVS and CDR2 FNYEAQ. The CDR3 length is 14 residues. The V gene end was trimmed by 1 base and the J gene end by 6 bases; junction bases not matched to a gene: 4.

This TCR was sampled from a woman aged 50 to 65 with alopecia areata. Some clones in this sample may be carry-over from other donors' samples. The sample consisted of whole blood, taken in connection with sensitization to the hapten diphenylcyclopropenone (DPC). The V gene is TRBV7-6, the J gene TRBJ2-7; 9 nucleotides match TRBD1. CDR3 residues: CASSLDAQGAEQYF. The CDR3 DNA sequence: TGTGCCAGCAGCTTAGATGCACAGGGGGCCGAGCAGTACTTC.